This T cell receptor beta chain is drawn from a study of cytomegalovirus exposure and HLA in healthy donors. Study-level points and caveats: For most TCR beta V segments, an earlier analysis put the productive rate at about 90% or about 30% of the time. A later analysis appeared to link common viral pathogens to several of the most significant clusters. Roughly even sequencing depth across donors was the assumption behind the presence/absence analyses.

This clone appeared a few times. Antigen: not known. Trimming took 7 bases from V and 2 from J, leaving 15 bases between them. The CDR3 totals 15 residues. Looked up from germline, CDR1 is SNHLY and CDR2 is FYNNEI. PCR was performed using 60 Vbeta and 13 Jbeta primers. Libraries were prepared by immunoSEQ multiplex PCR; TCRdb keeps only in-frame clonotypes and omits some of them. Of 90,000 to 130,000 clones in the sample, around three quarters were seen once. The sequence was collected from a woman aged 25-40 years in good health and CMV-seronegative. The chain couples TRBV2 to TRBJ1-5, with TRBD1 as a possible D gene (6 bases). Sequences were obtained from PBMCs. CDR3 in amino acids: CASTQGAEGNQPQHF. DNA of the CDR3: TGTGCCAGCACACAGGGAGCTGAGGGCAATCAGCCCCAGCATTTT.